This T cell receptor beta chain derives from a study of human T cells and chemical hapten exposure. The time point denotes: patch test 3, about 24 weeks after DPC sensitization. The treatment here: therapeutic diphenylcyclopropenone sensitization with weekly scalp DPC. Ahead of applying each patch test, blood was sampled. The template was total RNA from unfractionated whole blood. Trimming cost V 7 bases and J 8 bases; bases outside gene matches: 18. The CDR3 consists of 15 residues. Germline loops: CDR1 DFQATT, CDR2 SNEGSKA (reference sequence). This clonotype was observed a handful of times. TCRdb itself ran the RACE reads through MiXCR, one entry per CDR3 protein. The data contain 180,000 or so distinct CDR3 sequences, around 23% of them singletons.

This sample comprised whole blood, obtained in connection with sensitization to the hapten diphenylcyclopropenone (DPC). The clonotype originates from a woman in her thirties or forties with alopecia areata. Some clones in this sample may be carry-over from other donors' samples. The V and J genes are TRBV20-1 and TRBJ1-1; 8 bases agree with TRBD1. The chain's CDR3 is CSVPTAAGGASEAFF. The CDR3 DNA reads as TGCAGTGTTCCTACGGCCGCAGGGGGCGCTTCCGAAGCTTTCTTT.